The present entry profiles one TCR beta chain with its context. Trimming took off 0 bases at V and 5 bases at J, with 17 bases between the two ends. Per the germline V gene, CDR1 is SGDLS and CDR2 is YYNGEE. The CDR3 is 16 amino acids. The data belong to a study of blood T cell repertoires in COVID-19. TCRdb's table, derived via immunoSEQ multiplex PCR, lists solely in-frame clones and lacks some. The sample yields roughly 120,000 clones, approximately 87% seen once. This clonotype originated in a woman in her fifties or sixties with acute or convalescent COVID-19. The sample comprised peripheral blood. The V gene is TRBV9, the J gene TRBJ1-1; no reliable D call. This CDR3 reads CASSVGGGSGETEAFF. CDR3 bases: TGTGCCAGCAGCGTAGGAGGCGGATCCGGGGAGACTGAAGCTTTCTTT.